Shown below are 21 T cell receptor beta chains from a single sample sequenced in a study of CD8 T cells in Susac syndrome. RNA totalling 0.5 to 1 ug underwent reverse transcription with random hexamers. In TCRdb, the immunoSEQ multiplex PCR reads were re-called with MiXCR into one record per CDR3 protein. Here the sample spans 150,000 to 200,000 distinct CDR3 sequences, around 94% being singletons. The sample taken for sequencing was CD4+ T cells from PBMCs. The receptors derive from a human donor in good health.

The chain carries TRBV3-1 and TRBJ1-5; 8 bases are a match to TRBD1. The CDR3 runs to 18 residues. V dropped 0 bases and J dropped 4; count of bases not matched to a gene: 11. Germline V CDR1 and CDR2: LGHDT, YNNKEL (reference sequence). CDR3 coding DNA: TGTGCCAGCAGCCAAGAGGCACCGGACAGGGCATTTAATCAGCCCCAGCATTTT. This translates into CASSQEAPDRAFNQPQHF.

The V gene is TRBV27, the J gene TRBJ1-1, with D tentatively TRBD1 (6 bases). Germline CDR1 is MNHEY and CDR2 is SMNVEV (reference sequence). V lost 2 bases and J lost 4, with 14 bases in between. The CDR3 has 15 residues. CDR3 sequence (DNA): TGTGCCAGCAGTTTACAAGGACAGCGTGGCACTGAAGCTTTCTTT. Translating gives CASSLQGQRGTEAFF.

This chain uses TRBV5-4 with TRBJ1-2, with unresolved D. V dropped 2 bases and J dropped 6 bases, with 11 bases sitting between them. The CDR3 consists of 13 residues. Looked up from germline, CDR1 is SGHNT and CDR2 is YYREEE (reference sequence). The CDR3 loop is CASSFYQVNGYTF. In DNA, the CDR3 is TGTGCCAGCAGCTTTTACCAGGTCAATGGCTACACCTTC.

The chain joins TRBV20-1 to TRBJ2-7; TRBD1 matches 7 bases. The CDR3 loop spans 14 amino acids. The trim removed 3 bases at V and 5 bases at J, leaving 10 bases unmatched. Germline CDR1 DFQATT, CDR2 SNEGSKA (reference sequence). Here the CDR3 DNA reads TGCAGTGCTAGGACAGGGAAGGTTGGGGACGAGCAGTACTTC. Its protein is CSARTGKVGDEQYF.

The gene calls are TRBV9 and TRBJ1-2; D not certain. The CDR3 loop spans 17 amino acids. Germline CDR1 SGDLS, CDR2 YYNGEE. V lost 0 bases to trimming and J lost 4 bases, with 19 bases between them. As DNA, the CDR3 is TGTGCCAGCAGCGTAGTGTCTGAGGGAGCCATTGGCTATGGCTACACCTTC. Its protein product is CASSVVSEGAIGYGYTF.

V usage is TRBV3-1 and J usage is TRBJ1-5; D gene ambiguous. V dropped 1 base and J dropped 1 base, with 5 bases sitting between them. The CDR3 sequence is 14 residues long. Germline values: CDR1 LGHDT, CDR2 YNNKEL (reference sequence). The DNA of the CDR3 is TGTGCCAGCAGCCAAGCAGAAAGCAATCAGCCCCAGCATTTT. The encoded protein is CASSQAESNQPQHF.

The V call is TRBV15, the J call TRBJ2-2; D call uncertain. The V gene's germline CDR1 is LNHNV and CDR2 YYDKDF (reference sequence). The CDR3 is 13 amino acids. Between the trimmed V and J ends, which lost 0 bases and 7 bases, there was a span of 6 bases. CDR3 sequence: CATSRDGFGELFF. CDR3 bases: TGTGCCACCAGCAGAGATGGGTTCGGGGAGCTGTTTTTT.

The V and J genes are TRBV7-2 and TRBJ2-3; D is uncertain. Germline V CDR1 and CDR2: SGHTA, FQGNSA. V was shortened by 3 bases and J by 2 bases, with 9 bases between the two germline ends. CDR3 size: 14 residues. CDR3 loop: CASSLLSDTDTQYF. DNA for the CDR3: TGTGCCAGCAGCTTGCTGAGTGACACAGATACGCAGTATTTT.

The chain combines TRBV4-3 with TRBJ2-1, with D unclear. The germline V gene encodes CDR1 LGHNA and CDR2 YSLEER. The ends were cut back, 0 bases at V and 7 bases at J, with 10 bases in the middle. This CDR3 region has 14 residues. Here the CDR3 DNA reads TGCGCCAGCAGCCAAGAGGTGGGGTTGAATGAGCAGTTCTTC. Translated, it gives CASSQEVGLNEQFF.

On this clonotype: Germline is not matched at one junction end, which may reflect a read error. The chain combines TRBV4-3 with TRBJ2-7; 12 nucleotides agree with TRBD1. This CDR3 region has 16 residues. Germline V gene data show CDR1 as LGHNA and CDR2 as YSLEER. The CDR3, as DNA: TGCGCCAGCAGTCAAGGCCCGGGACAGGGGGCTCCCGAGCAGTACTTC. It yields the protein CASSQGPGQGAPEQYF.

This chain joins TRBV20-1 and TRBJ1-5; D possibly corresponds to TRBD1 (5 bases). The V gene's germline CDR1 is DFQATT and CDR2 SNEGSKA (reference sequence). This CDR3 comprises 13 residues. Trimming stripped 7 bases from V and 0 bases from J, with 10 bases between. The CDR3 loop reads CSVIRDSNQPQHF. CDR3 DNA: TGCAGTGTTATCAGGGATAGCAATCAGCCCCAGCATTTT.

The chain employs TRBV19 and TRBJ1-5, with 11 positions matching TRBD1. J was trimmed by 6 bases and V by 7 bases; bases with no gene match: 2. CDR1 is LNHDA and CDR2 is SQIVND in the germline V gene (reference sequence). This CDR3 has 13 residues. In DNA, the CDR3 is TGTGCCAGTAAGGACAGGGGGCTTCAGCCCCAGCATTTT. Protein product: CASKDRGLQPQHF.

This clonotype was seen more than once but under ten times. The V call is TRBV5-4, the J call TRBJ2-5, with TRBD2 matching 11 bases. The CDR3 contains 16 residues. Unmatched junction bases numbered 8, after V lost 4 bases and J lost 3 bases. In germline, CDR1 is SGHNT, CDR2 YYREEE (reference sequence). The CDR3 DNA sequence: TGTGCCAGCAGCGGACTAGCGGGCCCCAACAAAGAGACCCAGTACTTC. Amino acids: CASSGLAGPNKETQYF. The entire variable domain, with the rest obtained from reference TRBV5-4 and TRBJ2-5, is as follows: ETGVTQSPTHLIKTRGQQVTLRCSSQSGHNTVSWYQQALGQGPQFIFQYYREEENGRGNFPPRFSGLQFPNYSSELNVNALELDDSALYLCASSGLAGPNKETQYFGPGTRLLVL.

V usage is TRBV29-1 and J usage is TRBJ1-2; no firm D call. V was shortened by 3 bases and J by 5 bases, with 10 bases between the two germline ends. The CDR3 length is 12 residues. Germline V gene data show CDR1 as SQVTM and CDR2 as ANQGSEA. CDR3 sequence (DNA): TGCAGCGTTGATCAGCGAGGATATGGCTACACCTTC. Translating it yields CSVDQRGYGYTF. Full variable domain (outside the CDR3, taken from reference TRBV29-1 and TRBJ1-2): SAVISQKPSRDICQRGTSLTIQCQVDSQVTMMFWYRQQPGQSLTLIATANQGSEATYESGFVIDKFPISRPNLTFSTLTVSNMSPEDSSIYLCSVDQRGYGYTFGSGTRLTVV.

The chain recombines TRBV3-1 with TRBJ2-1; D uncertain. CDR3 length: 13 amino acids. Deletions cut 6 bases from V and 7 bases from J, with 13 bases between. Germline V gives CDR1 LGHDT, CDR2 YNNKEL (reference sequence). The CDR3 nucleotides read TGTGCCAGCAGAGGATCTCCGGCGAATGAGCAGTTCTTC. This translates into CASRGSPANEQFF.

The CDR3 loop is CASTLGKNTEAFF. In DNA form, the CDR3 reads TGTGCCAGCACCCTGGGGAAGAACACTGAAGCTTTCTTT. V is TRBV6-6 and J is TRBJ1-1, with unresolved D. V was clipped by 7 bases and J by 1 base, with 10 bases between them. Germline CDR1 and CDR2: MNHNY and SVGAGI (reference sequence). CDR3 length: 13 amino acids.

CDR3 loop: CASSLAAAGEQFF. The DNA for the CDR3 is TGTGCCAGCAGCTTGGCGGCGGCGGGGGAGCAGTTCTTC. This chain connects TRBV5-4 to TRBJ2-1; perhaps TRBD2 as D (6 bases). The V and J ends lost 0 bases and 10 bases respectively, with 11 bases between them. From germline, CDR1 is SGHNT and CDR2 YYREEE (reference sequence). The CDR3 is 13 amino acids.

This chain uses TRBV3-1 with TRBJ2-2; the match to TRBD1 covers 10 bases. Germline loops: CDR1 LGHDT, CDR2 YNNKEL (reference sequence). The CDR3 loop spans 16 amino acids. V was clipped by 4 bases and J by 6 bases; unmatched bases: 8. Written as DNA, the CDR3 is TGTGCCAGCAGCCCGGGAGGGACAGGGGAAGCCGGGGAGCTGTTTTTT. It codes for CASSPGGTGEAGELFF.

CDR3 DNA: TGCGCCAGCAGCCCTGGCGGGGAAGGGAACACAGATACGCAGTATTTT. It encodes CASSPGGEGNTDTQYF. The J gene is TRBJ2-3, the V gene TRBV5-1; D may be TRBD2 (6 bases). Germline CDR1 reads SGHRS; CDR2 reads YFSETQ. Between the trimmed V and J ends, which lost 4 bases and 2 bases, there was a span of 17 bases. CDR3 length: 16 amino acids.

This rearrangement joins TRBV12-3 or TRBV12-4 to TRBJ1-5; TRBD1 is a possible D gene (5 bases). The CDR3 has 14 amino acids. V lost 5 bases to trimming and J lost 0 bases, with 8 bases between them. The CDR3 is CASSRDVSNQPQHF. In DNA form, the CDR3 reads TGTGCCAGCAGTAGGGACGTTAGCAATCAGCCCCAGCATTTT.

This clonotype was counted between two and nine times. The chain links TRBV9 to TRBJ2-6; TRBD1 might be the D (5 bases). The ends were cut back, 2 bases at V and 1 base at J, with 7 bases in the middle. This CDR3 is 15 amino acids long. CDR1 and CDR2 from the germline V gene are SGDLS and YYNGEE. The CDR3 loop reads CASSVQGSGANVLTF. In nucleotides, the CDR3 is TGTGCCAGCAGCGTGCAGGGTTCTGGGGCCAACGTCCTGACTTTC.